The following is a T cell receptor (beta chain) sequence with its context. Trimming removed 5 bases from V and 2 bases from J, with 14 bases in between. The CDR3 covers 15 residues. The germline V gene encodes CDR1 SGHVS and CDR2 FNYEAQ. The sample is drawn from a study of OX40 agonist ivuxolimab in advanced cancers. The wider study: With a range of 23 to 79, age averaged about 58 years, and roughly 80% were male.

The protocol was immunoSEQ multiplex PCR, while the TCRdb copy is restricted to in-frame clones and leaves out a portion. Of about 83,000 clones detected, about 92% appear once; the ten largest clones hold about 8.6%. This TCR was sampled from an adult with an advanced solid tumor such as melanoma, head and neck, liver or kidney cancer. The sequenced sample was CD4+ or CD8+ T cells sorted from blood, obtained in a trial of the OX40 agonist ivuxolimab. This rearrangement joins TRBV7-6 to TRBJ2-3, with D perhaps TRBD2 (7 bases). This CDR3 reads CASSQGGGDTDTQYF. The CDR3 DNA follows: TGTGCCAGCAGCCAGGGCGGGGGCGACACAGATACGCAGTATTTT.